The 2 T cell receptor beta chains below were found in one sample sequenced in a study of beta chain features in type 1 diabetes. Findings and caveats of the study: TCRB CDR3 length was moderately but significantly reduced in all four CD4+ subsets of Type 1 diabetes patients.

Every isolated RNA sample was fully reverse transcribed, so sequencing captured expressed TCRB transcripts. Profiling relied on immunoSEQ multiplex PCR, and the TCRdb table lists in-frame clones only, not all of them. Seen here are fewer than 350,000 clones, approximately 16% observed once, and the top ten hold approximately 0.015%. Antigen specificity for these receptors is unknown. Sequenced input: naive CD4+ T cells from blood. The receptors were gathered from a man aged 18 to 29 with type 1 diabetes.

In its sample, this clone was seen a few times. The CDR3 region has the DNA TGTGCCAGCAACCGACAGGTATCGAACACTGAAGCTTTCTTT. Protein: CASNRQVSNTEAFF. The chain combines TRBV10-3 with TRBJ1-1; perhaps TRBD1 as D (6 bases). This CDR3 contains 14 residues. CDR1 is ENHRY, CDR2 SYGVKD, per germline. The germline V and J ends were trimmed by 10 bases and 1 base, with 16 bases remaining between them.

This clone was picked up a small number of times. The CDR3: CASSPYSSGSRSYEQYF. CDR3 bases: TGTGCCAGCAGCCCGTATTCTAGCGGGAGTAGGTCCTACGAGCAGTACTTC. The chain links TRBV4-2 to TRBJ2-7; 10 nucleotides match TRBD2. Germline V lookup: CDR1 LGHNA, CDR2 YNFKEQ. The CDR3 sequence is 17 residues long. V trimming: 4 bases; J trimming: 1 base; junction bases outside the gene matches: 10.